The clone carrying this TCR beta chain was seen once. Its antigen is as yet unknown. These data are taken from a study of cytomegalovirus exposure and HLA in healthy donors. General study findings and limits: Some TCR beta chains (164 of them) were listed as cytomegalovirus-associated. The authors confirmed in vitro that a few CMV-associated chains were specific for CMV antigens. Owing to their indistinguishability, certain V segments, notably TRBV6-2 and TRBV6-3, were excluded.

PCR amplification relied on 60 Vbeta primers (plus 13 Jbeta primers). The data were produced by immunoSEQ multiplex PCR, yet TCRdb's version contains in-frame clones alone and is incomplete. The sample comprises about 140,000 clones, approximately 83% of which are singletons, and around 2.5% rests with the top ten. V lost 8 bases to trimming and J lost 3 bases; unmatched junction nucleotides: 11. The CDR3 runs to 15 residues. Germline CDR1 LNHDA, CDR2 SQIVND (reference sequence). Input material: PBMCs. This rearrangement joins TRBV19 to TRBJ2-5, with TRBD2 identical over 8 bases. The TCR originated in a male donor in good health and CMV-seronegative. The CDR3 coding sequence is TGTGCCAGTCAGGATTCCGGACTAGCAGAAGAGACCCAGTACTTC. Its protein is CASQDSGLAEETQYF.